This TCR beta chain was retrieved from a study of cytomegalovirus exposure and HLA in healthy donors (dated by TCRdb to 2015 to 2018). For the wider study: An earlier analysis of some 600 of the donors reported about 280 Gb of sequence data and 90 million to 120 million unique TCR beta sequences obtained from 150 million to 200 million T cells. About 280 gigabases of sequencing data and around 80 million unique TCR sequences made up an early release that covered about 640 HLA-typed donors. Among the roughly 410 genotyped donors, more than 70% belonged to the genetic ancestry cluster associated with self-reported Caucasian donors. The aim of the study was to test whether cataloging public T cell receptors could identify signatures of past pathogen exposure. Using immunosequencing, the study profiled T cell repertoires from around 670 subjects and related those repertoires to cytomegalovirus serostatus. In addition to the first cohort of roughly 670 subjects, a separate validation cohort of 100 to 150 different subjects was used. The study combined high-throughput TCR immunosequencing, statistical association of individual TCRs with disease status, and machine learning to predict cytomegalovirus infection status. In a later analysis, previously published TCR beta repertoires from hundreds of donors were re-analyzed and high-resolution HLA genotyping was added so that TCR occurrence patterns could be studied. In the later analysis, no new phenotypic data were used to find candidate immune exposures; instead, reliance was placed on TCR beta sequences and their occurrence across donors. An earlier analysis of around 540 of the donors applied high-throughput TCR beta sequencing to assess whether each TCR beta V gene segment acted as functional or pseudogenic. Donor age, sex, ethnicity and CMV serostatus were compiled alongside the repertoire data. In a later genetic analysis, genome-wide SNP genotypes for about three fifths of the 666 donors were used, and that subset was treated as a discovery cohort. All discovery cohort repertoires had been generated on a single sequencing platform. HLA typing covered class I and class II loci at four-digit resolution. Typing coverage differed by locus: A, B, C, DRB1 and DQB1 were typed in roughly 620-640 donors, DQA1 in approximately 520, DPA1 in some 570, and DPB1 in around 440. About five DR-DQ haplotypes were treated as single units for association and clustering because of strong linkage in the cohort. Among a few hundred genotyped donors of the cohort, an average of roughly 240,000 unique TCR beta nucleotide sequences were sequenced per donor, roughly a sixth of them non-productive.

The library was prepared using the immunoSEQ multiplex PCR assay. A mixture of 60 forward primers for TCR Vbeta segments and 13 reverse primers for TCR Jbeta segments was used in the multiplex PCR. The CDR3 region of rearranged TCR beta genes was amplified from genomic DNA by a multiplex PCR assay. Amplified TCR beta libraries were sequenced as 87-base-pair reads on the Illumina HiSeq System. The authors processed their data as follows. Across the 666 repertoires, a later analysis counted 80 million or so unique TCR beta chains, roughly 11 million of which were shared by at least two donors. To remove PCR and sequencing errors, raw reads were error-corrected and collapsed into unique sequences using a nearest-neighbor algorithm that merged closely related sequences. Alignment of CDR3 sequences to IMGT reference sequences was used to assign V, D and J gene segments. For a sequence to be retained, a match of at least six nucleotides to both a V gene segment and a J gene segment was required. Rearrangements were classified as productive when the CDR3 lacked stop codons and remained in frame with V and J, and all other rearrangements were classified as non-productive. CDR3 was defined by IMGT convention, running from the second conserved V-encoded cysteine to the conserved J-encoded phenylalanine. In an earlier analysis of some 550 of the donors, sequences lacking an unambiguous match to a single V gene segment were excluded. An earlier analysis of fewer than 750 of the donors called V segments functional above 56.7% productive rearrangements and segregating when the between-donor standard deviation exceeded 5%. A statistical classification framework was built to diagnose cytomegalovirus status from the catalog of TCR beta chain sequences. A later analysis assigned V and J genes by comparing TCR nucleotide sequences with IMGT/GENE-DB human TR gene sequences. A later analysis assigned CDR3 sequences and most-parsimonious VDJ recombination scenarios with the TCRdist pipeline. In a later analysis, each TCR beta chain was defined by its CDR3 amino acid sequence together with its V-gene family, and reads lacking a unique V-gene family were excluded. To address suspected cross-contamination and a sequencing artifact, a later analysis removed 550 to 750 highly shared, low-generation-probability nucleotide sequences. A later analysis calculated a clonal expansion index for each public chain from normalized within-repertoire ranks of inferred template counts. In a later analysis, generation probabilities were computed using a VDJ recombination model fitted to out-of-frame rearrangements, and the results were checked against IGoR. In a later analysis, hypergeometric tests were used to score TCR-TCR, TCR-HLA and TCR-CMV co-occurrence, with a repertoire-size bias correction applied to TCR pairs. In a later analysis, false discovery rates were estimated by permuting HLA or CMV assignments 20 times. In a later analysis, co-occurring TCRs were grouped using DBSCAN, and TCRdist sequence similarity was added for clustering within HLA-allele-positive subsets. Co-occurrence clustering excluded repertoires with fewer than 30,000 or more than 120,000 public chains, plus five with anomalous nucleotide sharing. TCRdb obtained this table from immuneACCESS and retained in-frame rearrangements with V and J assigned. These tables miss some clones; where compared with another copy, unresolved V genes account for less than half of the shortfall, and the remainder is unexplained. The V and J calls and clone size are taken from that table; D and trimming were inferred from the DNA. The sample table holds roughly 110,000 clones, of which around three quarters were seen once. The leading ten clones occupy around 0.79% of the sample.

The table lists this clone with a few counts. It lacks a known antigen. The record has no base qualities; no much larger clone is one base away. V is clipped by 1 base and J by 4 bases, and the sequence between their germline boundaries is 12 bases long. CDR1 is given as SGHDT and CDR2 as YYEEEE, both from the germline V gene. The CDR3 goes from the cysteine to the phenylalanine over 15 residues. Only the CDR3 part of the read is kept: 45 bases, read in frame from the first base. The research as a whole found: According to a later analysis, parvovirus B19, influenza, CMV and Epstein-Barr virus appeared linked to several top co-occurrence clusters. Correlated functional status among segregating V segments might reflect linkage disequilibrium, but an unknown experimental factor could not be ruled out. Over 15 rarely observed V segments, including chromosome 9 orphons, were excluded from the earlier analysis of approximately 600 of the donors because counts were too low. V-gene and J-gene trimming of TCR beta chains was associated with a missense DCLRE1C variant in a later genetic analysis, and the association was replicated in an independent cohort. For the cohort, immune exposure information was limited to CMV serostatus. In a later analysis, HLA-associated TCR beta chains showed more clonal expansion and lower generation probabilities than non-associated chains that were equally common. An earlier analysis of approximately 530 of the donors showed that most TCR beta V segments appeared in productive rearrangements either about 87% or about 30% of the time, which broadly matched IMGT annotations. The authors suggested that the approach could potentially be extended to other disease states and immunological phenotypes. The cohort was sequenced for TCR beta chains only, and without alpha or paired-chain data the features that could be detected were limited. According to a later genetic analysis, donors in an Asian-associated ancestry cluster had fewer N-insertions in productive TCRs than the approximately 610-donor mean. Because the 87-base-pair reads could not distinguish some IMGT-functional V segments, including TRBV6-2 and TRBV6-3, those segments were excluded. A group of highly shared sequence variants was considered likely to be a technical artifact of the sequencing pipeline. A later analysis found that most CMV-associated TCR beta chains appeared HLA-restricted, with HLA associations seemingly driven largely by CMV exposure. Strong co-occurrence of HLA alleles, especially DR and DQ, made assigning TCR associations to individual alleles difficult. The classifier was reported to diagnose cytomegalovirus status with high specificity and sensitivity in both the original cohort and the validation cohort. Sequencing depth was assumed to be roughly uniform across donors in the presence/absence analyses, though that assumption may not hold. In vitro tests confirmed that three of the cytomegalovirus-associated TCR beta chains recognize cytomegalovirus antigens. Because HLA typing was missing for some donors at each locus, association tests included only the typed subset. A later analysis found that TCR association rates varied across HLA loci, with DRB1 alleles showing the most associated TCRs and HLA-C alleles the fewest. Specific HLA alleles were associated with around 18,000 TCR beta sequences at a false discovery rate of 0.05 in a later analysis. A further reported finding was that TCR beta sequences accurately predicted the HLA-A and HLA-B alleles for most subjects in the first cohort. While some public TCRs were present in many individuals, most TCR sequences turned up only very rarely across donors. The study listed 150 to 200 TCR beta chains as associated with cytomegalovirus.

The cohort comprised several hundred healthy bone marrow donors. Cohort members were all nominally healthy when sampled, although unrecorded immune exposures were likely present. The donor was CMV seronegative and belonged to the group of approximately 320 seronegative cohort members. A peripheral blood sample was collected from each donor, and TCR beta sequencing was performed on peripheral blood mononuclear cells. The Qiagen DNeasy Blood Extraction Kit was used to extract genomic DNA from the blood cell samples. The sequence joins TRBV5-6 to TRBJ1-3; the D gene is perhaps TRBD1, from 6 matching bases. What was sequenced was PBMCs. The TCR sequence derives from a woman in her 30s in good health and CMV-seronegative. The CDR3: CASSLRRGLGNTIYF. The nucleotide sequence reads TGTGCCAGCAGCTTGCGCAGGGGACTAGGAAACACCATATATTTT.